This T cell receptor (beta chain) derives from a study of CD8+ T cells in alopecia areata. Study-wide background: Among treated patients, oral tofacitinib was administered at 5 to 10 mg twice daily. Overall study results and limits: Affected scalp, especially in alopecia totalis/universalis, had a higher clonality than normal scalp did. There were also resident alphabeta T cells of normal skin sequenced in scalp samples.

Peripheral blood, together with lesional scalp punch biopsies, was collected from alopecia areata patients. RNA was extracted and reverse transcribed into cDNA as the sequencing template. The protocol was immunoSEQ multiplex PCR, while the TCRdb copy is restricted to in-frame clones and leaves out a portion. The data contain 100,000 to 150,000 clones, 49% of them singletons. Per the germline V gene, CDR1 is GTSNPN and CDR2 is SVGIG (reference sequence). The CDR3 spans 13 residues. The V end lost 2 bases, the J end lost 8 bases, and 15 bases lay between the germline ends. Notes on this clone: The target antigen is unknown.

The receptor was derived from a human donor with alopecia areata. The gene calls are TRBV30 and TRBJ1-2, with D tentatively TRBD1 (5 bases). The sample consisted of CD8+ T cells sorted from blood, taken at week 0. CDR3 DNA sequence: TGTGCCTGGAGTTCCGGGACCCTGGGGGGCTACACCTTC. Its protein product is CAWSSGTLGGYTF.